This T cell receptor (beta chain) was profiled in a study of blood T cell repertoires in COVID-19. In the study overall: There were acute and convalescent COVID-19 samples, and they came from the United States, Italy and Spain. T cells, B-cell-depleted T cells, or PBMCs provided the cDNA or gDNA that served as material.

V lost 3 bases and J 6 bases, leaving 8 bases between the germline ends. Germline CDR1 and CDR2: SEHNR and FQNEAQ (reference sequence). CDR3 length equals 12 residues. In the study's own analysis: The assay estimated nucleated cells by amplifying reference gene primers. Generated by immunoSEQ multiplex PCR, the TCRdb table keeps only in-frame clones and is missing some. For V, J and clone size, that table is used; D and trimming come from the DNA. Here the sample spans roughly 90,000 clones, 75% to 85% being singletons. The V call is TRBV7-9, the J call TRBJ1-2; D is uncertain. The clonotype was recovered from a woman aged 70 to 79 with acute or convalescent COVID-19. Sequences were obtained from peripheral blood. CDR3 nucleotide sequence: TGTGCCAGCAGCTTTGGCGGCCATGGCTACACCTTC. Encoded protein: CASSFGGHGYTF.